Shown below are 4 T cell receptor beta chains from a single sample sequenced in a study of cytomegalovirus exposure and HLA in healthy donors. This PCR relied on a set of 60 Vbeta primers and 13 Jbeta primers. The repertoire was sequenced with immunoSEQ multiplex PCR; TCRdb's copy has only in-frame clones and lacks some. The sample yields fewer than 150,000 clones, 73% seen once. The sample comprised PBMCs. The receptors originated from a human donor in good health.

The chain employs TRBV10-2 and TRBJ1-1; TRBD1 matches at 9 bases. The CDR3 spans 15 residues. The V and J ends lost 7 bases and 2 bases, in that order; junction bases with no gene match: 8. Germline V gene data show CDR1 as WSHSY and CDR2 as SAAADI. CDR3 DNA: TGCGCCAGCATTAAGGACAGGGGACCCAACACTGAAGCTTTCTTT. This sequence encodes CASIKDRGPNTEAFF.

Notes on this clone: An end of the junction differs from the germline gene, which may be a read error. The genes are TRBV6-1 and TRBJ2-7, with D possibly being TRBD1 (6 bases). This CDR3 is built from 14 residues. Germline V lookup: CDR1 MNHNS, CDR2 SASEGT. The chain's CDR3 is CASSEASGDTPSHF. The CDR3 nucleotides are TGTGCCAGCAGTGAAGCTTCCGGGGACACCCCGTCCCACTTC.

The chain carries TRBV5-1 and TRBJ1-4; 8 bases are shared with TRBD1. This CDR3 is 14 amino acids long. Trimming at V came to 0 bases and at J to 7 bases, leaving 2 bases not matched to a gene. The germline CDR1 and CDR2 sequences are SGHRS and YFSETQ. This chain's CDR3 is CASSLVTGGEKLFF. As DNA, the CDR3 is TGCGCCAGCAGCTTGGTTACAGGGGGTGAAAAACTGTTTTTT.

This chain joins TRBV5-6 and TRBJ1-3; D is possibly TRBD1 (5 bases). V was cut by 4 bases and J by 0 bases, with 11 bases left in between. Germline loops: CDR1 SGHDT, CDR2 YYEEEE. This CDR3 is 15 amino acids long. The DNA for the CDR3 is TGTGCCAGCAGCCGCGACAGCTACTCTGGAAACACCATATATTTT. Residues: CASSRDSYSGNTIYF.